This T cell receptor beta chain was identified during a study of blood T cell repertoires in COVID-19. Study-level background: Acute and convalescent COVID-19 samples came from the United States, Italy and Spain. Sample material is recorded as cDNA or gDNA derived from T cells, B-cell-depleted T cells, or PBMCs.

This clone was recorded only once. The authors' processing: Estimated nucleated cell counts came from reference gene primer amplification. Produced via immunoSEQ multiplex PCR; TCRdb's table is partial and in-frame only. V and J calls and clone size are as listed in that table; D and trimming were resolved from the DNA. This sample has about 180,000 clones; 90% occur once, and the top ten carry around 0.53%. V gave up 5 bases and J gave up 0 bases; unmatched junction bases: 4. There are 15 residues in the CDR3. The germline V gene encodes CDR1 MNHEY and CDR2 SMNVEV (reference sequence). This chain links TRBV27 with TRBJ1-1, with 9 bases lining up with TRBD1. This receptor was taken from a man aged 45-65 years with acute or convalescent COVID-19. Specimen: peripheral blood. In DNA form, the CDR3 reads TGTGCCAGCAGTCGGACAGGGGTCATGAACACTGAAGCTTTCTTT. It codes for CASSRTGVMNTEAFF.